The table lists the clone carrying this T cell receptor (beta chain) with many counts. Unique molecular identifiers were incorporated during preparation of the TCRbeta library. TCRdb passed the PCR reads through MiXCR, listing each CDR3 protein once. This sample has a few hundred thousand distinct CDR3 sequences, with around 13% found just once. Trimming shortened V by 7 bases and J by 4 bases, and 15 bases separated the two germline ends. Germline CDR1 and CDR2: SGHRS and YFSETQ. The CDR3 runs to 14 residues. The sample belongs to a study of T-cell reconstitution after alpha-beta-depleted transplantation in children.

The chain recombines TRBV5-1 with TRBJ2-1; the D gene is possibly TRBD1 (6 bases). This TCR was sampled from a human donor who donated a stem cell graft to a child with combined immunodeficiency. The sequencing here drew on PBMCs from the stem cell graft donor, taken from the stem cell graft. The CDR3: CASSDRSPYNEQFF. CDR3 bases: TGCGCCAGCTCCGACAGGTCCCCTTACAATGAGCAGTTCTTC.